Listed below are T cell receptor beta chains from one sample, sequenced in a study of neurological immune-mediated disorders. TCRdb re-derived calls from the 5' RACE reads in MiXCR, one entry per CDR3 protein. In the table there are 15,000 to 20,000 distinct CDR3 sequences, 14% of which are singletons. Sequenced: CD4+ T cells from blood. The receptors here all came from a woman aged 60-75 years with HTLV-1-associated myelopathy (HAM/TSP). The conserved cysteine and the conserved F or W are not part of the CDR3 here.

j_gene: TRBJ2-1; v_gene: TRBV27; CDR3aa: ASSLEYPARRDNEQF
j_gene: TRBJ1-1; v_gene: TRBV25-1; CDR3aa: ASIPPRGQGSEAF
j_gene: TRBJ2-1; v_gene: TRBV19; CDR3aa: ASSIGLAIFLYNEQF
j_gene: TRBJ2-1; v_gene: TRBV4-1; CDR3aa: ASSQSGTSGSYNEQF
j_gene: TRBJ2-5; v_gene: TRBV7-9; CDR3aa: ASSPAGRKQETQY
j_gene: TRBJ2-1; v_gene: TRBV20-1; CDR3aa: SAAGTGVSYNEQF
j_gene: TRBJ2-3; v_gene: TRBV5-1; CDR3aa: ASSWGTALSSTDTQY
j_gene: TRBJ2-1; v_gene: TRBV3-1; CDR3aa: ASSQEASGGYYNEQF
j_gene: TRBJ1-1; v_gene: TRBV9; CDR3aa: ASSVSEGTEAF
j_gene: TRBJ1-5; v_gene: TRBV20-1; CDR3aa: SALTGAQPQH
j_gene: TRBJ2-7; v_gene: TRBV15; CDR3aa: ATSREGSSYEQY
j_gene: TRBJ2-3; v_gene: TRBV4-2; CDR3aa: ASSLGAGLTPGDTQY
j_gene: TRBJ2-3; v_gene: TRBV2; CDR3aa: ASSPWASGSGEQY
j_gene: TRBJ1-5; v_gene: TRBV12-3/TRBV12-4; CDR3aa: ASSAPAQPQH
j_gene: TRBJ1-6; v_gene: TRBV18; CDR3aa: ASSPNHRPVGPPLH
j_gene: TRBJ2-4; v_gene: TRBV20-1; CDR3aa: SASSGLGQKNIQY
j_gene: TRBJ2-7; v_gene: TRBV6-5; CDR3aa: ASSDPYEQY
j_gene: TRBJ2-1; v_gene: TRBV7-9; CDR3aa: ASRVLAGGRSEQF
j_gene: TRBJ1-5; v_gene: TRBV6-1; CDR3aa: ASSVTDRSVQPQH
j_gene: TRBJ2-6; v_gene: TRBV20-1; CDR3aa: SARSLGTSGANVLT
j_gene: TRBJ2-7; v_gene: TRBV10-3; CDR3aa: AISERDRGIRLGEQY
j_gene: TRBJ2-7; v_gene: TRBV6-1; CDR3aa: ASSPTGDSYEQY
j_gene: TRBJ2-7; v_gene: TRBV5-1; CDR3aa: ASSLVEAPYEQY
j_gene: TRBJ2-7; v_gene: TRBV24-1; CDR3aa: ATYGLAGVNEQY
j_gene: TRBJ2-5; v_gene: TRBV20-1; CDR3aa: SAARDSQGTQY
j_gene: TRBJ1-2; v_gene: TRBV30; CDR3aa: AWSQPELPLRGYT
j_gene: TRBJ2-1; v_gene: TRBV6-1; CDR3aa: ASSTLGRTGTRFYNEQF
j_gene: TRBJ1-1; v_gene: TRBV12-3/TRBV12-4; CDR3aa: ASSWTVVTEAF
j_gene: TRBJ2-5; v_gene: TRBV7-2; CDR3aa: ASSLGRGGEETQY
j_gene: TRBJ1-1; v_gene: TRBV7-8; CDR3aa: ASSTGVRTLNTEAF
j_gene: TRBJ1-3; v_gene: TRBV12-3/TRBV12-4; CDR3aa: ASSWGQGSGNTIY
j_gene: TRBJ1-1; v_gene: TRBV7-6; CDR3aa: ASSLYWDREDTEAF
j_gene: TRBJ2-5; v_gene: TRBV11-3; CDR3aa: ASSPAPWTQETQY
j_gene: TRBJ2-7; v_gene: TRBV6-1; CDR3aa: ASRERRYEQY
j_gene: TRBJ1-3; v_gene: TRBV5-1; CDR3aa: ASSLPGGNSGNTIY
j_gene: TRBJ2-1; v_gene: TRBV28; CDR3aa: ASSQLGTSGRAVEQF
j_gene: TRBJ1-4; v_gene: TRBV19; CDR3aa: ASSTRHGEKLF
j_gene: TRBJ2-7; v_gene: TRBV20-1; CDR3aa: SAPSSSAYEQY
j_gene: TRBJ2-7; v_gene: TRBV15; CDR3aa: ATSRDQGHNSYEQY
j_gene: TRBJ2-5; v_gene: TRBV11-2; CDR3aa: ASSFGGAQETQY
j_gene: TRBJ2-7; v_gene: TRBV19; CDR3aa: ASSDPGRTYEQY